This T cell receptor (beta chain) was documented in a study of T-cell reconstitution after alpha-beta-depleted transplantation in children. General study findings and limits: For some patients, TCRbeta diversity was high at day 60 because of recipient T cells and thymic progenitors that survived. The origin of alpha-beta T cells about two months after transplant was reportedly several hundred expanded graft clones. It was newly produced T cells that mostly accounted for T-cell counts and diversity one year after transplant.

Unique molecular identifiers were built into the TCRbeta library. TCRdb analysed the PCR reads with MiXCR anew, one entry per CDR3 protein. The sample has around 300,000 distinct CDR3 sequences, 11% seen once; the top ten hold 20% to 30%. This clonotype has ten or more counts. The antigen is undetermined. The sequence derives from a male patient aged 2-15 years who had a stem cell transplant for chronic granulomatous disease, so the T cells may come from the graft donor. The sequenced sample was peripheral blood, obtained 180 days after TCRalphabeta/CD19-depleted stem cell transplant.

The CDR3 nucleotides read TGTGCCAGCAGCTTAGGTGGGGCAGGTAGTGCGCAGTATTTT. This translates into CASSLGGAGSAQYF. The chain has TRBV7-2 and TRBJ2-3, with TRBD1 as a possible D gene (5 bases). Germline V gives CDR1 SGHTA, CDR2 FQGNSA. V dropped 1 base and J dropped 10 bases, with 15 bases sitting between them. The CDR3 is made up of 14 amino acids. Full variable domain (remainder filled in from reference TRBV7-2 and TRBJ2-3): GAGVSQSPSNKVTEKGKDVELRCDPISGHTALYWYRQSLGQGLEFLIYFQGNSAPDKSGLPSDRFSAERTGGSVSTLTIQRTQQEDSAVYLCASSLGGAGSAQYFGPGTRLTVL.